This T cell receptor beta chain derives from a study of graft-versus-host responses after intestinal transplantation. Across the study: Every recipient underwent anti-thymocyte globulin induction, then tacrolimus and steroids for approximately three years. Whole-study findings and limits: When patients had graft-donor T cell macrochimerism, their allografts held high graft-versus-host to host-versus-graft clonal ratios. The authors found GvH clones in recipient marrow, some appearing first in ileum or blood. Early after transplant, HvG declines were associated with peak levels of circulating GvH clones.

About this clone itself: Its cognate antigen is unknown.

Between the trimmed V and J ends, which lost 0 bases and 4 bases, there was a span of 9 bases. This CDR3 spans 13 amino acids. Germline CDR1 GTSNPN, CDR2 SVGIG (reference sequence). Profiled with immunoSEQ multiplex PCR; TCRdb holds only in-frame clones, not every one. The sample yields over 85,000 clones, approximately 92% seen once. This chain joins TRBV30 and TRBJ1-1; the D is unclear. Sequencing was performed on unstimulated CD8+ T cells sorted from spleen or lymph node cells, taken before intestinal transplant. The TCR sequence derives from a human donor who received an intestinal transplant. CDR3 in DNA: TGTGCCTGGAGTGTACACGATACCACTGAAGCTTTCTTT. Its protein is CAWSVHDTTEAFF.